This T cell receptor (beta chain) was found in a study of shared clonotypes between healthy human individuals. The ends lost 3 bases at V and 1 base at J; junction bases unmatched: 1. Germline values: CDR1 MGHDK, CDR2 SYGVNS. This CDR3 comprises 16 residues. Whole-study findings and limits: Expectations were that clonotype sharing among donors would be affected by sequencing depth.

Turning to this clone: Its matching antigen is unknown.

At the deep level, the assay was run. Several immunoSEQ plates received, in even portions, the genomic DNA of each subset. Original processing methods: Sequence data from immunoSEQ were junction-only and lacked quality scores; consequently, filtering differed. The protocol was immunoSEQ multiplex PCR, while the TCRdb copy is restricted to in-frame clones and leaves out a portion. Clonal size and the V and J genes are those of that table, whereas D and trimming came from the DNA. The profile covers 2,500,000 or so clones, with 90% to 95% appearing a single time and 0.11% to 0.15% taken by the ten largest.

The TCR was taken from a man aged 18 to 29 in good health. This chain links TRBV25-1 with TRBJ2-5, with TRBD2 identical over 14 bases. Sequencing was performed on naive CD4+ T cells sorted from blood. As to subset: CD45RA+ positively selected. CDR3 coding DNA: TGTGCCAGCAGTGAGACTAGCGGGAGGGCCCAAGAGACCCAGTACTTC. Translated, it gives CASSETSGRAQETQYF.